This T cell receptor beta chain was sequenced during a study of blood T cells in healthy people across ages. Whole-study context: Per every two T cells, about one barcoded beta molecule was captured by template switching.

Study-wide points: Diversity was higher, and naive CD4+ cells more numerous, in long-lived donors than in aged donors. TCR beta diversity per million T cells fell roughly linearly with age.

The germline gives CDR1 SQVTM, CDR2 ANQGSEA. The CDR3 is made up of 12 amino acids. The V end was cut by 8 bases, the J end by 5 bases, with 15 bases between. Primers used in a second PCR of about 6 to 12 cycles were a sample-barcoded 5' primer and a J-beta primer mix. Each CDR3 protein gets one entry after TCRdb re-called the 5' RACE reads with MiXCR. The sample shows 600,000 or so distinct CDR3 sequences, under 25% of them seen only once. Remarks on this clonotype: Its antigen remains unknown.

The material sequenced was blood. The V and J genes are TRBV29-1 and TRBJ2-5, with D possibly TRBD1 on 6 matching bases. The clonotype was recovered from a man in his 70s in good health. The CDR3 DNA reads as TGCAGCACCCACAGGGCTGACGAGACCCAGTACTTC. Its translation: CSTHRADETQYF. The full variable domain, its missing parts supplied by reference TRBV29-1 and TRBJ2-5, is SAVISQKPSRDICQRGTSLTIQCQVDSQVTMMFWYRQQPGQSLTLIATANQGSEATYESGFVIDKFPISRPNLTFSTLTVSNMSPEDSSIYLCSTHRADETQYFGPGTRLLVL.